Listed here are 23 T cell receptor beta chains from one sample, sequenced in a study of identical twins. TCRdb recomputed calls from the 5' RACE reads with MiXCR, one row per CDR3 protein. Of approximately 410,000 distinct CDR3 sequences listed, less than 20% are singletons. The specimen sequenced was naive T cells sorted from blood. These receptor sequences come from a man in his forties or fifties in good health.

The chain employs TRBV9 and TRBJ1-2; D perhaps matches TRBD1 (5 bases). The V gene lost 3 bases and the J gene lost 6 bases, with 21 bases spanning the gap. CDR1 and CDR2 from the germline V gene are SGDLS and YYNGEE. The CDR3 has 16 amino acids. CDR3 bases: TGTGCCAGCAGCGATAGGAGCGGGGCAGGGACCCATGGCTACACCTTC. Amino acids: CASSDRSGAGTHGYTF. Variable domain in full (rest from reference TRBV9 and TRBJ1-2): DSGVTQTPKHLITATGQRVTLRCSPRSGDLSVYWYQQSLDQGLQFLIQYYNGEERAKGNILERFSAQQFPDLHSELNLSSLELGDSALYFCASSDRSGAGTHGYTFGSGTRLTVV.

In its sample, this clonotype was seen a few times. This chain joins TRBV29-1 and TRBJ2-1; 8 bases align to TRBD1. Germline CDR1 and CDR2: SQVTM and ANQGSEA. There are 13 residues in the CDR3. This chain's CDR3 is CRVTGGGRDEQFF. The CDR3 coding sequence is TGCAGGGTTACAGGGGGAGGTAGAGATGAGCAGTTCTTC.

Ten or more counts support this clonotype. The junction does not match germline at one end; this may be a read error. The chain uses TRBV12-3 or TRBV12-4 and TRBJ1-5; D uncertain. The length of the CDR3 is 13 residues. CDR3 residues: CASSLDSNQPQHF. The CDR3 nucleotides read TGTGCCAGCAGCTTAGACAGCAATCAGCCCCAGCATTTT.

This sequence joins TRBV11-2 and TRBJ2-3; D ambiguous. The CDR3 covers 13 residues. V lost 0 bases and J 4 bases, leaving 5 bases between the germline ends. The germline gives CDR1 SGHAT, CDR2 FQNNGV. CDR3 sequence (DNA): TGTGCCAGCAGCTTAGAAGTGGCAGATACGCAGTATTTT. This encodes CASSLEVADTQYF.

The chain links TRBV28 to TRBJ2-7; D gene unclear. This CDR3 is built from 12 residues. Trimming pared 1 base from V and 7 bases from J, leaving 8 bases between. The V gene's germline CDR1 is MDHEN and CDR2 SYDVKM. This CDR3 reads CASSLFPGEQYF. The CDR3 region has the DNA TGTGCCAGCAGTTTATTCCCTGGGGAGCAGTACTTC.

J is TRBJ2-2 and V is TRBV29-1, with D possibly TRBD2 on 6 matching bases. The V gene's germline CDR1 is SQVTM and CDR2 ANQGSEA. The V gene lost 6 bases and the J gene lost 1 base, with 15 bases spanning the gap. This CDR3 contains 15 residues. DNA for the CDR3: TGCAGCGTGGCCCCCGGGACTTTGAACACCGGGGAGCTGTTTTTT. Its protein is CSVAPGTLNTGELFF.

The chain employs TRBV13 and TRBJ2-1; D possibly matches TRBD1 or TRBD2 (5 bases each). V lost 4 bases and J lost 2, with 12 bases in between. Germline CDR1 PRHDT, CDR2 FYEKMQ (reference sequence). The CDR3 has 15 amino acids. This chain's CDR3 is CASSSGGSTYNEQFF. The CDR3 nucleotides read TGTGCCAGCAGCTCTGGGGGTTCGACCTACAATGAGCAGTTCTTC.

The rearrangement links TRBV4-3 to TRBJ2-4; D unclear. CDR1 LGHNA and CDR2 YSLEER come from the germline V gene. V was trimmed by 1 base and J by 8 bases, leaving 3 bases between them. The CDR3 extends over 11 amino acids. The CDR3 DNA reads as TGCGCCAGCAGCCAAGCGGACATTCAGTACTTC. It specifies CASSQADIQYF.

The chain couples TRBV20-1 to TRBJ2-3, with no clear D. Germline lookup yields CDR1 DFQATT and CDR2 SNEGSKA (reference sequence). With 4 bases removed from V and 4 bases from J, the gap between germline ends came to 15 bases. The CDR3 loop spans 14 amino acids. The chain's CDR3 is CSANPPGLPDTQYF. The DNA for the CDR3 is TGCAGTGCTAATCCCCCAGGCCTCCCAGATACGCAGTATTTT.

This clonotype was counted only a few times. The gene calls are TRBV18 and TRBJ2-1, with D possibly being TRBD1 (6 bases). CDR3 length: 14 residues. Trimming took 6 bases from V and 0 from J, leaving 9 bases between them. Looked up from germline, CDR1 is KGHSH and CDR2 is LQKENI. CDR3 region: CASSRDTSYNEQFF. Written as DNA, the CDR3 is TGTGCCAGCTCCAGGGACACCTCCTACAATGAGCAGTTCTTC.

The chain combines TRBV5-6 with TRBJ2-1; the match to TRBD2 covers 12 bases. The CDR3 is 17 residues long. The V and J ends lost 4 bases and 2 bases, in that order; junction bases with no gene match: 7. CDR1 and CDR2 from the germline V gene are SGHDT and YYEEEE. CDR3 protein: CASSKGTSGRTYNEQFF. The CDR3 nucleotides are TGTGCCAGCAGCAAAGGGACTAGCGGGCGGACCTACAATGAGCAGTTCTTC. Filled out from reference TRBV5-6 and TRBJ2-1, the complete variable domain reads DAGVTQSPTHLIKTRGQQVTLRCSPKSGHDTVSWYQQALGQGPQFIFQYYEEEERQRGNFPDRFSGHQFPNYSSELNVNALLLGDSALYLCASSKGTSGRTYNEQFFGPGTRLTVL.

The gene calls are TRBV4-2 and TRBJ2-7; the match to TRBD2 covers 10 bases. Losses at the gene ends were 2 bases for V and 0 bases for J; bases not matched to a gene: 4. CDR3 size: 16 residues. Germline loops: CDR1 LGHNA, CDR2 YNFKEQ. This chain's CDR3 is CASSQTSGANSYEQYF. The CDR3 DNA reads as TGTGCCAGCAGCCAAACTAGCGGGGCTAACTCCTACGAGCAGTACTTC.

The genes are TRBV11-2 and TRBJ2-1, with TRBD2 as a possible D gene (6 bases). Deletions cut 1 base from V and 5 bases from J, with 24 bases between. Per the germline V gene, CDR1 is SGHAT and CDR2 is FQNNGV. There are 19 residues in the CDR3. The DNA of the CDR3 is TGTGCCAGCAGCTTAGTTCCTTCGTTAGCGGAAACCCCCAACAATGAGCAGTTCTTC. It specifies CASSLVPSLAETPNNEQFF.

This chain connects TRBV5-1 to TRBJ2-7; 7 nucleotides agree with TRBD1. V gave up 8 bases and J gave up 0 bases; unmatched junction bases: 17. Germline V CDR1 and CDR2: SGHRS, YFSETQ. The CDR3 totals 17 residues. CDR3 nucleotide sequence: TGCGCCAGTATCCCCCTCCGGGGACAGAACCCCTCCTACGAGCAGTACTTC. Protein: CASIPLRGQNPSYEQYF.

This clonotype occurred many times. This rearrangement joins TRBV7-8 to TRBJ1-5; possibly TRBD1 for D (5 bases). The CDR3 is 14 amino acids. In germline, CDR1 is SGHVS, CDR2 FQNEAQ. V lost 0 bases to trimming and J lost 5 bases, with 8 bases between them. In nucleotides, the CDR3 is TGTGCCAGCAGCTTAGCGCGAGGGGATCAGCCCCAGCATTTT. Translated, it gives CASSLARGDQPQHF.

This clonotype was recorded many times. The chain combines TRBV29-1 with TRBJ2-2; TRBD1 matches 9 bases. CDR1 and CDR2 from the germline V gene are SQVTM and ANQGSEA. With V trimmed by 3 bases and J by 5 bases, 13 bases remained unmatched. This CDR3 spans 17 amino acids. CDR3 DNA sequence: TGCAGCGTTGATTTTTATTGGTTGACAGGGGGAACCGGGGAGCTGTTTTTT. Protein sequence: CSVDFYWLTGGTGELFF.

The chain combines TRBV15 with TRBJ1-1; no clear D gene. V gave up 0 bases and J gave up 2 bases, with 4 bases separating them. Germline values: CDR1 LNHNV, CDR2 YYDKDF (reference sequence). The CDR3 extends over 13 amino acids. In DNA, the CDR3 is TGTGCCACCAGCAGAGATACAAACACTGAAGCTTTCTTT. Amino acid sequence: CATSRDTNTEAFF.

This clonotype showed up just once. The J gene is TRBJ2-6, the V gene TRBV7-2; D gene unclear. V lost 1 base and J 0 bases, leaving 7 bases between the germline ends. The CDR3 covers 16 residues. Germline V gives CDR1 SGHTA, CDR2 FQGNSA. CDR3 sequence reads: CASSLVLHSGANVLTF. DNA for the CDR3: TGTGCCAGCAGCTTAGTTCTCCACTCTGGGGCCAACGTCCTGACTTTC.

As to this clonotype: One end of the junction fails to match germline, which may point to a read error. The genes are TRBV7-2 and TRBJ2-1; D might be TRBD1 (6 bases). Germline CDR1 is SGHTA and CDR2 is FQGNSA. The CDR3 contains 12 residues. The CDR3 nucleotides read TGTGCCAGCAGCTTAAGTGGGGGCGGCTTCCTCTTC. Residues: CASSLSGGGFLF.

The CDR3 DNA follows: TGTGCCAGCAGTTTAGCCTTAGAGCAGTACTTC. Translated, it gives CASSLALEQYF. This chain joins TRBV12-3 or TRBV12-4 and TRBJ2-7; D remains ambiguous. The CDR3 extends over 11 amino acids. Trimming stripped 0 bases from V and 7 bases from J, with 4 bases between.

CDR3 bases: TGTGCCAGCAGTACTAGCGGGAGCAACATTCAGTACTTC. Translation: CASSTSGSNIQYF. The chain joins TRBV6-5 to TRBJ2-4; 11 positions agree with TRBD2. The CDR3 loop spans 13 amino acids. V gave up 5 bases and J gave up 7 bases; unmatched junction bases: 1. Germline CDR1 MNHEY, CDR2 SVGAGI.

This clonotype occurred a few times. The chain uses TRBV10-3 and TRBJ2-3, with D uncertain. Trimming cost V 10 bases and J 0 bases, with 8 bases left between them. In germline, CDR1 is ENHRY, CDR2 SYGVKD. The CDR3 is 12 amino acids. The CDR3: CATQDSTDTQYF. The CDR3 DNA is TGTGCCACCCAGGACAGCACAGATACGCAGTATTTT.

The gene calls are TRBV7-2 and TRBJ2-7; D not resolved. Trimming took 0 bases from V and 2 from J, leaving 14 bases between them. Germline CDR1 is SGHTA and CDR2 is FQGNSA. The length of the CDR3 is 16 residues. The CDR3: CASSLAASSTTYEQYF. The CDR3 DNA reads TGTGCCAGCAGCTTAGCGGCCAGTTCGACCACCTACGAGCAGTACTTC.